Listed here is a single TCR beta chain. This clonotype was picked up a small number of times. What antigen it recognizes has not been identified. One base away there is no much larger clone; base qualities are not given. PBMCs were isolated by Ficoll-Paque density gradient centrifugation. The data are from a study of T-cell memory formation after mild COVID-19 (dated by TCRdb to about 2021). Background for the entire study: Most TCR sequence clusters were specific to one of the two donors. Longitudinal TCRalpha and TCRbeta repertoire sequencing tracked T-cell clones expanding and contracting after mild COVID-19 in two donors. Two young, previously healthy adult volunteers made up the cohort, one male and one female.

Sequenced using an Illumina NovaSeq 6000. TCRalpha and TCRbeta cDNA libraries were constructed by 5'RACE with constant-segment primers, with sample barcodes and unique molecular identifiers being introduced. Trizol reagent was used to extract RNA from every sample. Libraries were amplified in two PCR steps, with a second sample barcode and Illumina TruSeq adapters added in the second step. Sequencing of libraries was performed on an Illumina NovaSeq with 2 x 150 bp paired-end reads. Processing in the source paper ran as follows. Reads were demultiplexed and collapsed into UMI-guided consensus sequences with migec v1.2.7. Using mixcr v2.1.11, UMI consensuses were aligned to TRA and TRB V and J templates and then assembled into clonotypes. Clonotypes were classified as expanded or contracted when called significant by both edgeR and NoisET, with noise models trained on biological replicates. For edgeR calls, the cutoffs were a false discovery rate-adjusted p below 0.01 and a log2 fold-change threshold of 1. As an exploratory analysis of dynamics, PCA with hierarchical clustering was applied to max-normalized trajectories of the 1000 most abundant clonotypes. Each responding clone was given a CD4 or CD8 phenotype based on the CD4+ and CD8+ repertoires, which had been sequenced separately. The public sequencing data were trimmed at Q25 with fastp and processed into clonotypes with MiXCR by TCRdb, which kept only in-frame beta chains. Identical CDR3 proteins give one entry, which carries the most common genes and DNA. TCRdb's processing, not the authors', yielded these V and J calls. This sample gives approximately 210,000 distinct CDR3 sequences in total; approximately 30% of them show up just once. About an eighth of the sample is held by the ten biggest clonotypes.

Study-wide findings and limitations: Clones contracting from day 15 to 85 had balanced CD4/CD8 phenotypes, while a second wave expanding from day 15 to 37 was biased towards CD4+. Contracting CD4+ clones were found mainly in CM and EM memory subsets, while CD8+ clones were enriched in EMRA. The study included only two mild cases, and larger cohorts that include severe cases with pre-infection samples were judged to be necessary. Some responding clones were detected in pre-infection memory, suggesting pre-existing cross-reactive memory T cells joined the SARS-CoV-2 response. The second-wave clones that peaked on day 37 were not confirmed to be SARS-CoV-2 specific.

CDR1 and CDR2 (SEHNR, FQNEAQ) derive from the germline V gene (reference sequence). There are 14 amino acids in the CDR3, from cysteine to phenylalanine inclusive. The only DNA kept is the CDR3, 42 bases in frame from the first base. Trimmed from V: 5 bases; trimmed from J: 6 bases; junction bases lacking a gene match: 8. The sequence links TRBV7-9 to TRBJ1-2; TRBD1 fits 8 bases in the junction. The specimen sequenced was PBMCs or a T cell subset sorted from them (not recorded which). This TCR derives from an adult woman who had mild COVID-19 (a few samples of this study predate the infection). The sample titles of this study are shuffled in the database, so cell type and time point are left out; the donor was told from shared clones. The base sequence is TGTGCCAGCAGCCTCGAGACAGGGGAGAATGGCTACACCTTC. The resulting protein is CASSLETGENGYTF.